The sequence of this TCR beta chain was determined in a study of identical twins. Findings and caveats of the study: Memory repertoires lacked the insertion deficit that abundant cord blood beta clonotypes showed.

This clonotype has a handful of counts. Its antigen is unidentified. MiXCR, run by TCRdb on the 5' RACE reads, gives a single entry per CDR3 protein. In the table there are hundreds of thousands of distinct CDR3 sequences, approximately 24% of which are singletons. Per the germline V gene, CDR1 is MNHNS and CDR2 is SASEGT. The CDR3 runs 14 residues. V lost 8 bases to trimming and J lost 4 bases, with 17 bases between them. Healthy Caucasians provided all donations. Separately, the same data were catalogued under a study of T cells expressing NK-cell markers. As reported in that work: In sorted CD3+CD56+NKG2C+, CD3+CD56+NKG2C- and CD3+CD56-NKG2C+ T cells, TCR beta repertoires were obtained. Certain NKG2C+ T cell clones were expanded, and their HCMV specificity remained unclear.

The TCR was taken from a woman aged 18-30 years in good health. The sample was CD4+ T cells sorted from blood. The chain recombines TRBV6-1 with TRBJ1-2; tentatively, D is TRBD1 (5 bases). The CDR3 reads CASSSRDGSYGYTF. The CDR3, as DNA: TGTGCCAGCTCCTCCAGGGACGGGAGCTATGGCTACACCTTC.